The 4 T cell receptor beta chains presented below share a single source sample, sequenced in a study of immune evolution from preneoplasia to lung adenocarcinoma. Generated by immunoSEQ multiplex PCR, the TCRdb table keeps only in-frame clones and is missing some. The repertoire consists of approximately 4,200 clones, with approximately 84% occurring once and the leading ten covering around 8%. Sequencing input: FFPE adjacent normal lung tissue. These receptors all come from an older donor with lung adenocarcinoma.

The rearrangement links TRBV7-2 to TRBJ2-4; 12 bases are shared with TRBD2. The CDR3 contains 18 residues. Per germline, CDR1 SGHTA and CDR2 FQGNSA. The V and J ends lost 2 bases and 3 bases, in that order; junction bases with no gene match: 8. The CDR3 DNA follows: TGTGCCAGCAGCTTAAAGCTAGCGGGAGGGCTTGACAAAAACATTCAGTACTTC. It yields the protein CASSLKLAGGLDKNIQYF. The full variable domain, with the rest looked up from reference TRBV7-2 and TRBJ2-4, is GAGVSQSPSNKVTEKGKDVELRCDPISGHTALYWYRQSLGQGLEFLIYFQGNSAPDKSGLPSDRFSAERTGGSVSTLTIQRTQQEDSAVYLCASSLKLAGGLDKNIQYFGAGTRLSVL.

CDR3 sequence reads: CASSERGQGGDGYTF. CDR3 bases: TGTGCCAGCAGCGAGAGGGGACAGGGGGGAGACGGCTACACCTTC. V usage is TRBV2 and J usage is TRBJ1-2; TRBD1 matches 11 bases. CDR3 size: 15 residues. Germline trimming cut 6 bases from V and 8 bases from J; bases unmatched to any gene: 11. From germline, CDR1 is SNHLY and CDR2 FYNNEI.

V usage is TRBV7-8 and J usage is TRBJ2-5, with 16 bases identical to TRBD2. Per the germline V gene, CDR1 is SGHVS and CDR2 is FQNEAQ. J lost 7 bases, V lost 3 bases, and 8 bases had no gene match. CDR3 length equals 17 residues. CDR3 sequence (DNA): TGTGCCAGCAGCTTGGGGGGGGGACTAGCGGGAGGGAGGACCCAGTACTTC. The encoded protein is CASSLGGGLAGGRTQYF.

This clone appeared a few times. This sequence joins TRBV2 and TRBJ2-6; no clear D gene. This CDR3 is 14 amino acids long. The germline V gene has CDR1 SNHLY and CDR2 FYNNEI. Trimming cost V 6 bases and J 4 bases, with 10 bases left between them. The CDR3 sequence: CASRYSTGANVLTF. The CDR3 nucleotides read TGTGCCAGCAGGTACAGTACCGGGGCCAACGTCCTGACTTTC.